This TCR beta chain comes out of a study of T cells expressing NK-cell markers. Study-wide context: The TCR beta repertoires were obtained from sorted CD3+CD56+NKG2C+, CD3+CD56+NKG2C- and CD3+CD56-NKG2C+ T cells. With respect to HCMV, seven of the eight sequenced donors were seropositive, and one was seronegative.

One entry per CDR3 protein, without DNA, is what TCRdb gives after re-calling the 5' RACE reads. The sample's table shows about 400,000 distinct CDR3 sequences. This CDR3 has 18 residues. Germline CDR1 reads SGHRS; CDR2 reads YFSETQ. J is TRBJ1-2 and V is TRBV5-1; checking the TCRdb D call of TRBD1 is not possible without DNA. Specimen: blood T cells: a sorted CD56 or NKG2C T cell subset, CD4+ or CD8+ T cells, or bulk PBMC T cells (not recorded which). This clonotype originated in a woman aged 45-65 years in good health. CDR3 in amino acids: CASSLANLGARVWKGYTF.